This TCR beta chain is from a study of blood T cell repertoires in COVID-19 (dated by TCRdb to 2020 to 2022). Study-wide context: Samples from collaborators originated in the United States, Italy and Spain and spanned both the acute and convalescent phases of COVID-19. Sample metadata almost always included a de-identified subject ID, COVID-19 status, age in years and sex. Deeply sampled blood TCRbeta repertoires from subjects exposed to, actively infected with, or recovered from COVID-19 were included in the dataset. Where HLA class I and class II types were available, the types were taken from metadata supplied by the sample provider, not from assay-based typing. The repertoires were released in a freely available public database meant as a resource for research on the immune response to SARS-CoV-2. Samples were obtained from the ongoing ImmuneRACE study (first 160 participants) and from 1,254 subjects provided by 6 global collaborators. The prospective study material was composed of cDNA or gDNA derived from T cells, B-cell-depleted T cells, or PBMCs. On the study overall, not on this receptor specifically: Clinical and demographic metadata were provided uncurated, with the amount varying by source and participant.

The immunoSEQ Assay, a bias-controlled multiplex PCR, was used to amplify TCRbeta CDR3 regions from genomic DNA. As for the authors' bioinformatics: The number of nucleated cells in each sample was estimated by amplification of reference gene primers within the assay. To quantify the absolute abundance of each unique TCRbeta CDR3 rearrangement, sequence reads were collapsed and filtered. For each sample, productive Simpson clonality was calculated as the square root of Simpson's diversity index over productive rearrangements. The clones in this table, taken by TCRdb from immuneACCESS, are in-frame only. Not every clone is retained; where verified, under half of the shortfall comes from an unresolved V gene, and the cause of the rest is unknown. Clone size and V and J calls were adopted from that table, with D and trimming inferred from the DNA. The sample yields nearly 110,000 clones; roughly two thirds were counted once. The top ten clones comprise approximately 0.87% of the sample.

As regards this clone: Its antigen is unknown. Base quality data are lacking; no much larger clone is found one base away.

The CDR3 runs 16 amino acids, cysteine and phenylalanine included. The entry retains the CDR3 DNA only, 48 bases that are in frame from base 1. CDR1 and CDR2, looked up from the germline V gene, are SGHRS and YFSETQ. V is cut back by 0 bases and J by 1 base, with 4 bases in the junction unmatched. Each collaborating institution followed its own protocols to collect whole blood in K2EDTA tubes. Collaborator samples were shipped for TCRbeta analysis as frozen whole blood, isolated PBMCs, or DNA extracted from either sample type. The sequence joins TRBV5-1 to TRBJ2-5; TRBD1 agrees with 9 junctional bases. This TCR came from a human donor with acute or convalescent COVID-19. The donor label of this sample is uncertain. Sequences were obtained from peripheral blood. The DNA reads TGCGCCAGCAGCTTGGGACAGGGGGTAACCCAAGAGACCCAGTACTTC. Translated, it reads CASSLGQGVTQETQYF.